Listed here are 11 T cell receptor beta chains from one sample, sequenced in a study of cytomegalovirus exposure and HLA in healthy donors. The primer mix had 60 Vbeta and 13 Jbeta primers. The method was immunoSEQ multiplex PCR; TCRdb's version includes in-frame clones alone and lacks a portion of them. The sample consists of fewer than 200,000 clones, about 85% of them appearing once. The source material was PBMCs. The receptors come from a man in his thirties or forties in good health and CMV-seropositive.

This chain connects TRBV4-1 to TRBJ1-2; D uncertain. The CDR3 sequence is 14 residues long. Trimming took 3 bases from V and 3 from J, leaving 11 bases between them. Germline-derived CDR1 and CDR2 are MGHRA and YSYEKL. CDR3 DNA: TGCGCCAGCAGCCAGCGGCCGAGGGACTATGGCTACACCTTC. This sequence encodes CASSQRPRDYGYTF.

The chain combines TRBV6-5 with TRBJ2-7; 11 nucleotides match TRBD2. This CDR3 spans 15 amino acids. V dropped 6 bases and J dropped 2; count of bases not matched to a gene: 6. CDR1 MNHEY and CDR2 SVGAGI come from the germline V gene. CDR3 in amino acids: CASRVSSGGTYEQYF. The CDR3, as DNA: TGTGCCAGCAGAGTCTCTAGCGGGGGGACCTACGAGCAGTACTTC.

V is TRBV15 and J is TRBJ1-3; D gene uncertain. The CDR3 covers 18 residues. Germline-derived CDR1 and CDR2 are LNHNV and YYDKDF (reference sequence). Trimming pared 2 bases from V and 3 bases from J, leaving 20 bases between. CDR3: CATSRLVLSSGGGNTIYF. The CDR3, as DNA: TGTGCCACCAGCAGATTGGTTTTATCCTCTGGCGGTGGAAACACCATATATTTT.

About this clone: The same CDR3 arises from other DNA sequences in this sample as well. The rearrangement joins TRBV4-3 to TRBJ2-1; TRBD2 matches at 9 bases. The CDR3 loop spans 16 amino acids. CDR1 is LGHNA, CDR2 YSLEER, per germline. V trimming: 0 bases; J trimming: 4 bases; junction bases outside the gene matches: 4. The CDR3 sequence: CASSQDTLAGYNEQFF. CDR3 DNA: TGCGCCAGCAGCCAAGATACACTAGCGGGTTACAATGAGCAGTTCTTC.

This chain links TRBV6-5 with TRBJ1-4; maybe TRBD1 (6 bases). CDR3 length: 13 amino acids. Germline V gene lookup returns CDR1 MNHEY and CDR2 SVGAGI. Between the trimmed V and J ends, which lost 6 bases and 8 bases, there was a span of 13 bases. The CDR3 sequence is CASSQQGQEKLFF. The CDR3 region has the DNA TGTGCCAGCAGCCAACAGGGCCAGGAAAAACTGTTTTTT.

The chain employs TRBV7-9 and TRBJ2-5; 7 bases line up with TRBD2. The CDR3 runs to 14 residues. The J segment lost 2 bases and the V segment lost 5 bases, leaving 5 bases of the junction unmatched. The germline V gene has CDR1 SEHNR and CDR2 FQNEAQ (reference sequence). CDR3 DNA: TGTGCCAGCAGCGCCAGGGAGGGTCAAGAGACCCAGTACTTC. Its protein is CASSAREGQETQYF.

The V gene is TRBV6-1, the J gene TRBJ2-6; D remains ambiguous. The CDR3 runs 15 residues. Germline V lookup: CDR1 MNHNS, CDR2 SASEGT. Trimming cost V 0 bases and J 0 bases, with 3 bases left between them. DNA for the CDR3: TGTGCCAGCAGTGAAGCTAGCTCTGGGGCCAACGTCCTGACTTTC. Its translation: CASSEASSGANVLTF.

The V call is TRBV28, the J call TRBJ2-1; D unclear. CDR1 MDHEN and CDR2 SYDVKM come from the germline V gene. V was pared by 5 bases and J by 2 bases, with 16 bases between. The CDR3 contains 16 residues. CDR3 protein: CASSLRLSLAYNEQFF. The CDR3 nucleotides read TGTGCCAGCAGTCTCCGACTCTCCCTAGCCTACAATGAGCAGTTCTTC.

The gene calls are TRBV13 and TRBJ2-5, with a tentative D call TRBD1 (5 bases). Trimming cost V 1 base and J 2 bases, with 17 bases left between them. Germline values: CDR1 PRHDT, CDR2 FYEKMQ (reference sequence). The CDR3 is 17 amino acids. CDR3 in DNA: TGTGCCAGCAGCTTAGCCGTGGAGTGGGCAGGGCAAGAGACCCAGTACTTC. It encodes CASSLAVEWAGQETQYF.

The chain recombines TRBV2 with TRBJ2-4; TRBD2 matches at 11 bases. The V and J ends lost 4 bases and 1 base, in that order; junction bases with no gene match: 9. The CDR3 is 18 residues long. The germline V gene encodes CDR1 SNHLY and CDR2 FYNNEI. The CDR3 protein is CASSVGSGRATAKNIQYF. The CDR3 DNA follows: TGTGCCAGCAGTGTAGGTAGCGGGAGGGCCACGGCCAAAAACATTCAGTACTTC.

This sequence joins TRBV11-2 and TRBJ1-3; D gene uncertain. The CDR3 is made up of 15 amino acids. The germline gives CDR1 SGHAT, CDR2 FQNNGV. V lost 1 base to trimming and J lost 4 bases, with 11 bases between them. CDR3 DNA sequence: TGTGCCAGCAGCTTAGCTGCCACGCGAGGAAACACCATATATTTT. This gives the protein CASSLAATRGNTIYF.